This T cell receptor (beta chain) was documented in a study of blood T cell repertoires in COVID-19. Per the authors' pipeline: Counts of nucleated cells, estimated from reference gene primer amplification, were obtained. Produced via immunoSEQ multiplex PCR; TCRdb's table is partial and in-frame only. That table supplies the V and J calls and clone size; D and trimming were determined from the DNA. The sample yields approximately 350,000 clones, around 91% seen once. Trimming took 6 bases from V and 0 from J, leaving 10 bases between them. CDR3 length: 14 amino acids. The V gene's germline CDR1 is MDHEN and CDR2 SYDVKM.

Material: peripheral blood. The rearrangement links TRBV28 to TRBJ2-3, with D perhaps matching TRBD2 (6 bases). The origin of this receptor is a woman under 30 who had recovered from COVID-19. CDR3 bases: TGTGCCAGCAGGGGGACTCTCAGCACAGATACGCAGTATTTT. Translation gives CASRGTLSTDTQYF.